One sample yielded the 27 T cell receptor beta chains listed below, sequenced in a study of cytomegalovirus exposure and HLA in healthy donors (TCRdb year 2017). Library method: the immunoSEQ multiplex PCR assay. A mixture of 60 forward primers for TCR Vbeta segments and 13 reverse primers for TCR Jbeta segments was used in the multiplex PCR. The immuneACCESS repertoire file appears here via TCRdb, limited to in-frame rearrangements. These files lack a portion of the clones; in checked studies, under half of the deficit traces to unresolved V genes, and the cause of the others is not known. This sample has about 200,000 clones in its table, and roughly four fifths of those were observed once. Over 5% of the sample lies in the top ten. Sequenced: PBMCs. These receptors all come from a woman in her forties or fifties in good health and CMV-seropositive.

This clone was detected only a few times. Other DNA variants within this sample encode the same CDR3. This chain links TRBV7-2 with TRBJ2-3; 9 nucleotides match TRBD2. The CDR3 extends over 15 amino acids. Germline trimming cut 2 bases from V and 3 bases from J; bases unmatched to any gene: 3. Germline-derived CDR1 and CDR2 are SGHTA and FQGNSA. CDR3 in amino acids: CASSLQRGVTDTQYF. The DNA for the CDR3 is TGTGCCAGCAGCTTACAGCGGGGGGTTACAGATACGCAGTATTTT.

The rearrangement links TRBV6-6 to TRBJ1-2; 7 bases agree with TRBD1. The ends lost 7 bases at V and 4 bases at J; junction bases unmatched: 12. There are 15 residues in the CDR3. Germline V CDR1 and CDR2: MNHNY, SVGAGI (reference sequence). CDR3 nucleotide sequence: TGTGCCAGCAAAACGACAGGGTCCCATTTCTATGGCTACACCTTC. Translation gives CASKTTGSHFYGYTF.

The rearrangement links TRBV7-3 to TRBJ1-2; the match to TRBD1 covers 7 bases. The germline V gene has CDR1 SGHTA and CDR2 FQGTGA. V shed 4 bases and J 6 bases; nucleotides not matched to a gene: 11. This CDR3 is 15 amino acids long. The CDR3 nucleotides are TGTGCCAGCAGCTCCCACCCAGCCAGGGGGAATGGCTACACCTTC. As protein: CASSSHPARGNGYTF. Full variable domain (rest looked up from reference TRBV7-3 and TRBJ1-2): GAGVSQTPSNKVTEKGKYVELRCDPISGHTALYWYRQSLGQGPEFLIYFQGTGAADDSGLPNDRFFAVRPEGSVSTLKIQRTERGDSAVYLCASSSHPARGNGYTFGSGTRLTVV.

The V call is TRBV5-1, the J call TRBJ2-1; 14 positions match TRBD2. The CDR3 is 15 amino acids. Per germline, CDR1 SGHRS and CDR2 YFSETQ. With V trimmed by 3 bases and J by 6 bases, 2 bases remained unmatched. The CDR3 DNA reads as TGCGCCAGCAGCTCGGGACTAGCGGGAGCCAATGAGCAGTTCTTC. This translates into CASSSGLAGANEQFF.

This clone was seen a single time. The chain employs TRBV7-8 and TRBJ2-1; 7 bases fit TRBD1. This CDR3 region has 13 residues. CDR1 SGHVS and CDR2 FQNEAQ come from the germline V gene. J gave up 7 bases and V 3 bases, and 3 bases lay outside the gene matches. CDR3 DNA sequence: TGTGCCAGCAGCTTGACAGGGACGAATGAGCAGTTCTTC. It is translated as CASSLTGTNEQFF.

The V gene is TRBV5-1, the J gene TRBJ2-5; 8 bases map to TRBD1. CDR1 and CDR2 from the germline V gene are SGHRS and YFSETQ. J was trimmed by 1 base and V by 5 bases; bases with no gene match: 10. There are 16 residues in the CDR3. In DNA form, the CDR3 reads TGCGCCAGCAGTTTGAACCCTCAGGGGGCCCAAGAGACCCAGTACTTC. Translation: CASSLNPQGAQETQYF.

The chain is built from TRBV28 and TRBJ2-7; tentatively, D is TRBD1 (6 bases). The CDR3 spans 13 residues. Deletions cut 3 bases from V and 3 bases from J, with 9 bases between. From germline, CDR1 is MDHEN and CDR2 SYDVKM. CDR3 sequence: CASSFTGRYEQYF. Here the CDR3 DNA reads TGTGCCAGCAGTTTTACAGGGCGCTACGAGCAGTACTTC.

V usage is TRBV6-5 and J usage is TRBJ2-1, with TRBD2 as a possible D gene (6 bases). This CDR3 is 15 amino acids long. Germline lookup yields CDR1 MNHEY and CDR2 SVGAGI. Trimming pared 4 bases from V and 3 bases from J, leaving 13 bases between. The CDR3 DNA reads as TGTGCCAGCAGTTTTACCGGGACTGGCTACAATGAGCAGTTCTTC. Protein product: CASSFTGTGYNEQFF.

V and J are TRBV30 and TRBJ2-7, with 7 bases aligning to TRBD1. CDR1 is GTSNPN and CDR2 is SVGIG in the germline V gene (reference sequence). V trimming: 1 base; J trimming: 7 bases; junction bases outside the gene matches: 7. This CDR3 contains 13 residues. The CDR3 bases are TGTGCCTGGAGTGGACAGGGCCCTAGGGAGCAGTACTTC. Its translation: CAWSGQGPREQYF.

This rearrangement joins TRBV11-2 to TRBJ1-3, with TRBD1 matching over 7 bases. Germline V gene data show CDR1 as SGHAT and CDR2 as FQNNGV. The V gene end was trimmed by 4 bases and the J gene end by 4 bases; junction bases not matched to a gene: 7. CDR3 size: 15 residues. As DNA, the CDR3 is TGTGCCAGCAGCTGGACAGGCATGCGAGGAAACACCATATATTTT. Its protein is CASSWTGMRGNTIYF.

This rearrangement joins TRBV5-4 to TRBJ1-3, with D unclear. Trimming shortened V by 0 bases and J by 0 bases, and 10 bases separated the two germline ends. This CDR3 is built from 16 residues. The germline gives CDR1 SGHNT, CDR2 YYREEE (reference sequence). CDR3: CASSLGAAASGNTIYF. CDR3 bases: TGTGCCAGCAGCTTGGGCGCCGCCGCCTCTGGAAACACCATATATTTT.

The chain couples TRBV6-5 to TRBJ1-1; D gene ambiguous. The V and J ends lost 5 bases and 4 bases respectively, with 11 bases between them. CDR3 length equals 13 residues. The germline CDR1 and CDR2 sequences are MNHEY and SVGAGI. The CDR3 bases are TGTGCCAGCAGTCCACAGTATAGCACTGAAGCTTTCTTT. It specifies CASSPQYSTEAFF.

V and J are TRBV5-8 and TRBJ2-1; a possible D gene is TRBD1 (5 bases). The germline V gene encodes CDR1 SGHTS and CDR2 YDEGEE. Deletions cut 2 bases from V and 6 bases from J, with 9 bases between. The CDR3 has 13 residues. The CDR3 sequence: CASSLQVSNEQFF. The CDR3 coding sequence is TGTGCCAGCAGCTTACAGGTCTCCAATGAGCAGTTCTTC.

Written as DNA, the CDR3 is TGTGCCAGCAGCCGTAAGGGGCAGGGGGCGATCAATGAGCAGTTCTTC. Translating it yields CASSRKGQGAINEQFF. V gene TRBV7-2 combines with J gene TRBJ2-1; TRBD1 agrees at 8 bases. The ends lost 5 bases at V and 6 bases at J; junction bases unmatched: 12. CDR3 length: 16 amino acids. Looked up from germline, CDR1 is SGHTA and CDR2 is FQGNSA.

The gene calls are TRBV9 and TRBJ2-3; 14 nucleotides line up with TRBD2. Germline CDR1 is SGDLS and CDR2 is YYNGEE. V shed 5 bases, J shed 3 bases, and the junction held 5 bases outside the gene matches. The CDR3 length is 16 residues. CDR3: CASSRRLAGGTDTQYF. In nucleotides, the CDR3 is TGTGCCAGCAGTCGTAGACTAGCGGGGGGGACAGATACGCAGTATTTT.

The chain carries TRBV10-3 and TRBJ2-1, with TRBD2 matching over 7 bases. CDR3 size: 15 residues. Germline V gene data show CDR1 as ENHRY and CDR2 as SYGVKD. Trimming cost V 6 bases and J 7 bases; bases outside gene matches: 12. CDR3 sequence reads: CAISERDAAENEQFF. The CDR3 DNA sequence: TGTGCCATCAGCGAGCGGGATGCCGCCGAAAATGAGCAGTTCTTC.

This sequence joins TRBV5-1 and TRBJ2-3; 9 bases line up with TRBD1. Germline V gene sequence: CDR1 SGHRS, CDR2 YFSETQ. CDR3 length equals 15 residues. V gave up 4 bases and J gave up 5 bases; unmatched junction bases: 8. The CDR3 loop is CASSPGQGEGDTQYF. The CDR3 bases are TGCGCCAGCAGCCCGGGACAGGGAGAGGGAGATACGCAGTATTTT.

In this sample, this clone turned up once. The chain recombines TRBV15 with TRBJ1-6, with D possibly matching TRBD1 (5 bases). V was cut by 2 bases and J by 8 bases, with 13 bases left in between. This CDR3 spans 15 amino acids. The germline V gene has CDR1 LNHNV and CDR2 YYDKDF (reference sequence). DNA for the CDR3: TGTGCCACCAGCAGATTGCGGGGAGGGGATTCACCCCTCCACTTT. As protein: CATSRLRGGDSPLHF.

V gene TRBV28 combines with J gene TRBJ1-4; 8 bases are shared with TRBD1. There are 18 residues in the CDR3. V gave up 0 bases and J gave up 3 bases; unmatched junction bases: 9. The germline gives CDR1 MDHEN, CDR2 SYDVKM. The CDR3 region has the DNA TGTGCCAGCAGTTTATGGGGCCGACAGGGGACACCTAATGAAAAACTGTTTTTT. Translating gives CASSLWGRQGTPNEKLFF.

The gene calls are TRBV19 and TRBJ2-7, with TRBD2 matching 13 bases. The CDR3 sequence is 15 residues long. V was pared by 6 bases and J by 2 bases, with 4 bases of the junction left unmatched. CDR1 is LNHDA, CDR2 SQIVND, per germline (reference sequence). CDR3: CASSLGLAGTYEQYF. CDR3 nucleotide sequence: TGTGCCAGTAGCCTGGGACTAGCGGGGACCTACGAGCAGTACTTC.

The chain has TRBV18 and TRBJ2-7, with TRBD2 identical over 10 bases. Per the germline V gene, CDR1 is KGHSH and CDR2 is LQKENI. CDR3 size: 16 residues. Losses at the gene ends were 4 bases for V and 0 bases for J; bases not matched to a gene: 6. CDR3 region: CASSLRTSGNSYEQYF. CDR3 in DNA: TGTGCCAGCTCACTTAGGACTAGCGGTAACTCCTACGAGCAGTACTTC.

The CDR3 DNA reads as TGCGCCAGCAGCCAAGATCGTCGGGGTAGCACAGATACGCAGTATTTT. It yields the protein CASSQDRRGSTDTQYF. The genes are TRBV4-3 and TRBJ2-3; a possible D gene is TRBD2 (5 bases). The V and J ends lost 0 bases and 0 bases respectively, with 10 bases between them. This CDR3 is built from 16 residues. Germline V gives CDR1 LGHNA, CDR2 YSLEER.

The genes are TRBV9 and TRBJ1-3, with no clear D. Trimming removed 4 bases at V and 0 bases at J, with 14 bases between. Per germline, CDR1 SGDLS and CDR2 YYNGEE. The CDR3 has 16 amino acids. The CDR3 DNA reads TGTGCCAGCAGCCTTAGCGGGGATAGCTCTGGAAACACCATATATTTT. Amino acid sequence: CASSLSGDSSGNTIYF.

The chain employs TRBV5-1 and TRBJ2-3, with a possible D match to TRBD2 (5 bases). V dropped 4 bases and J dropped 2 bases, with 14 bases sitting between them. From germline, CDR1 is SGHRS and CDR2 YFSETQ. This CDR3 contains 15 residues. The CDR3: CASSLEGYPTDTQYF. The CDR3 bases are TGCGCCAGCAGCCTTGAGGGATACCCCACAGATACGCAGTATTTT. The whole variable domain, remainder taken from reference TRBV5-1 and TRBJ2-3, is KAGVTQTPRYLIKTRGQQVTLSCSPISGHRSVSWYQQTPGQGLQFLFEYFSETQRNKGNFPGRFSGRQFSNSRSEMNVSTLELGDSALYLCASSLEGYPTDTQYFGPGTRLTVL.

The V and J genes are TRBV6-6 and TRBJ2-7; TRBD2 matches at 8 bases. The V segment lost 7 bases and the J segment 2 bases; nucleotides outside the gene matches: 7. Per germline, CDR1 MNHNY and CDR2 SVGAGI (reference sequence). The CDR3 has 14 amino acids. CDR3 nucleotides: TGTGCCAGCACCCCAGCGGGAGCAACCTACGAGCAGTACTTC. Translation gives CASTPAGATYEQYF.

The chain couples TRBV7-9 to TRBJ2-7; 7 positions match TRBD1. The ends lost 6 bases at V and 1 base at J; junction bases unmatched: 3. In germline, CDR1 is SEHNR, CDR2 FQNEAQ (reference sequence). CDR3 length equals 13 residues. The CDR3 DNA reads TGTGCCAGCAGTCGGGACAGTTCCTACGAGCAGTACTTC. It specifies CASSRDSSYEQYF.

This chain links TRBV19 with TRBJ1-4, with D hard to call. From germline, CDR1 is LNHDA and CDR2 SQIVND (reference sequence). Trimming took 6 bases from V and 0 from J, leaving 8 bases between them. This CDR3 is built from 14 residues. This CDR3 is CASRRGATNEKLFF. The CDR3 coding sequence is TGTGCCAGTAGAAGAGGAGCAACTAATGAAAAACTGTTTTTT.